Each of the 18 T cell receptor beta chains below was sequenced from the same sample in a study of blood T cells in healthy people across ages. Using a J-beta primer mix together with a sample-barcoded 5' primer, a second PCR was run for about 6 to 12 cycles. TCRdb passed the 5' RACE reads through MiXCR, listing each CDR3 protein once. The table lists over a million distinct CDR3 sequences, around 55% of them singletons. Sequenced material: blood. The receptors originated from a man in his late teens or twenties in good health.

CDR3 nucleotides: TGTGCCAGCAGCGTCGGCGGGAGGAATAGCTACGAGCAGTACTTC. Translation: CASSVGGRNSYEQYF. The chain employs TRBV9 and TRBJ2-7, with 8 bases fitting TRBD2. The CDR3 is made up of 15 amino acids. The germline CDR1 and CDR2 sequences are SGDLS and YYNGEE. With 2 bases clipped from V and 3 bases from J, the junction kept 7 bases outside the gene matches. The entire variable domain, with the rest obtained from reference TRBV9 and TRBJ2-7, is as follows: DSGVTQTPKHLITATGQRVTLRCSPRSGDLSVYWYQQSLDQGLQFLIQYYNGEERAKGNILERFSAQQFPDLHSELNLSSLELGDSALYFCASSVGGRNSYEQYFGPGTRLTVT.

The chain combines TRBV6-5 with TRBJ2-1; D uncertain. This CDR3 is 11 amino acids long. The V gene's germline CDR1 is MNHEY and CDR2 SVGAGI. V lost 10 bases to trimming and J lost 7 bases, with 11 bases between them. The CDR3 protein is CATQATNEQFF. Written as DNA, the CDR3 is TGTGCCACCCAAGCTACTAATGAGCAGTTCTTC.

The chain recombines TRBV11-2 with TRBJ1-6, with D hard to call. CDR1 and CDR2 from the germline V gene are SGHAT and FQNNGV. This CDR3 spans 15 amino acids. V was trimmed by 3 bases and J by 10 bases, leaving 16 bases between them. The CDR3 coding sequence is TGTGCCAGCAGCTTGGTCTCGGGAGTTCTCTCACCCCTCCACTTT. Encoded protein: CASSLVSGVLSPLHF.

There are a few counts of this clonotype. The chain links TRBV20-1 to TRBJ2-1, with 8 nucleotides matching TRBD1. The V gene end was trimmed by 0 bases and the J gene end by 3 bases; junction bases not matched to a gene: 7. Per the germline V gene, CDR1 is DFQATT and CDR2 is SNEGSKA (reference sequence). There are 16 residues in the CDR3. In DNA form, the CDR3 reads TGCAGTGCTAGAGATCCGGCGACAGGGGTCTACAATGAGCAGTTCTTC. This codes for CSARDPATGVYNEQFF.

The chain recombines TRBV4-1 with TRBJ1-1, with D perhaps TRBD1 (6 bases). The CDR3 runs to 12 residues. Trimming stripped 5 bases from V and 6 bases from J, with 10 bases between. Germline V gene lookup returns CDR1 MGHRA and CDR2 YSYEKL. DNA of the CDR3: TGCGCCAGCAGCAGGGGGACGGCTGAAGCTTTCTTT. Amino acid sequence: CASSRGTAEAFF.

DNA of the CDR3: TGTGCCAGCAGCCGGGACAGGGAGTTTTCCTACGAGCAGTACTTC. Amino acid sequence: CASSRDREFSYEQYF. The chain links TRBV11-2 to TRBJ2-7, with 9 bases that match TRBD1. J gave up 1 base and V 5 bases, and 6 bases lay outside the gene matches. Germline CDR1 is SGHAT and CDR2 is FQNNGV. This CDR3 is built from 15 residues.

Details on this clonotype: The junction differs from germline at one of its ends, possibly a read error. The chain is built from TRBV12-5 and TRBJ2-6; 7 bases match TRBD1. The CDR3 sequence is 23 residues long. Germline V gives CDR1 LGHNT, CDR2 FRNRAP. CDR3 protein: CAGGLVPTGLFPQRFSGANVLTF. In DNA, the CDR3 is TGTGCTGGTGGTTTGGTACCGACAGGGCTCTTCCCTCAGAGATTCTCTGGGGCCAACGTCCTGACTTTC.

This chain uses TRBV20-1 with TRBJ2-7; D gene uncertain. The DNA end is a closer match to TRBJ2-1, so the J assignment may be wrong. The length of the CDR3 is 11 residues. Per the germline V gene, CDR1 is DFQATT and CDR2 is SNEGSKA (reference sequence). DNA of the CDR3: TGCAGTGCTAGGATGTCCGGTGAGCAGTTCTTC. Translating gives CSARMSGEQFF.

The CDR3 DNA is TGTGCCTGGAGTCCTACAGGGGGCACTGAAGCTTTCTTT. Protein product: CAWSPTGGTEAFF. The chain combines TRBV30 with TRBJ1-1, with 8 positions matching TRBD1. The junction had 3 bases not matched to a gene; V was cut back by 2 bases and J by 4 bases. The CDR3 runs 13 residues. Per germline, CDR1 GTSNPN and CDR2 SVGIG (reference sequence). Supplemented by reference TRBV30 and TRBJ1-1, the full variable domain reads SQTIHQWPATLVQPVGSPLSLECTVEGTSNPNLYWYRQAAGRGLQLLFYSVGIGQISSEVPQNLSASRPQDRQFILSSKKLLLSDSGFYLCAWSPTGGTEAFFGQGTRLTVV.

In its sample, this clonotype was seen a few times. The chain recombines TRBV15 with TRBJ2-1, with D perhaps TRBD2 (6 bases). Germline V lookup: CDR1 LNHNV, CDR2 YYDKDF (reference sequence). The CDR3 contains 15 residues. The V and J ends lost 5 bases and 0 bases respectively, with 11 bases between them. This CDR3 reads CATSGTLSSYNEQFF. The CDR3 region has the DNA TGTGCCACCAGCGGGACTTTAAGCTCCTACAATGAGCAGTTCTTC.

The chain employs TRBV13 and TRBJ1-6; possibly TRBD1 for D (5 bases). Germline CDR1 PRHDT, CDR2 FYEKMQ (reference sequence). The CDR3 totals 13 residues. The V gene lost 6 bases and the J gene lost 7 bases, with 10 bases spanning the gap. Here the CDR3 reads CASSYGTNSPLHF. Here the CDR3 DNA reads TGTGCCAGCAGTTACGGGACCAATTCACCCCTCCACTTT.

A few counts support this clonotype. This chain joins TRBV27 and TRBJ2-6; no definite D call. The V end lost 2 bases, the J end lost 1 base, and 9 bases lay between the germline ends. Per germline, CDR1 MNHEY and CDR2 SMNVEV (reference sequence). The CDR3 has 16 amino acids. CDR3 bases: TGTGCCAGCAGTTTAAGTATTCCGTCTGGGGCCAACGTCCTGACTTTC. This sequence encodes CASSLSIPSGANVLTF.

For this clonotype: The junction does not match germline at one end; this may be a read error. J is TRBJ2-7 and V is TRBV5-4, with 8 bases fitting TRBD2. Germline lookup yields CDR1 SGHNT and CDR2 YYREEE (reference sequence). The length of the CDR3 is 15 residues. CDR3 loop: CANSLPGLEFYEQYF. The DNA for the CDR3 is TGTGCCAACAGCCTCCCGGGACTAGAATTCTACGAGCAGTACTTC.

The chain employs TRBV7-2 and TRBJ1-1, with D perhaps matching TRBD1 (6 bases). Trimming shortened V by 3 bases and J by 1 base, and 18 bases separated the two germline ends. CDR3 length: 17 amino acids. CDR1 and CDR2 from the germline V gene are SGHTA and FQGNSA. The CDR3 DNA reads as TGTGCCAGCAGCTTGTTCAGGGGTCGTTTATCGAACACTGAAGCTTTCTTT. Translated, it gives CASSLFRGRLSNTEAFF.

The chain has TRBV20-1 and TRBJ2-4; the D call may be TRBD1 or TRBD2 (5 bases each). Near its end, the DNA agrees better with TRBJ2-7, so the J call may be wrong. The CDR3 is 13 residues long. Germline CDR1 and CDR2: DFQATT and SNEGSKA (reference sequence). This CDR3 is CSARGEADYEQYF. The CDR3 region has the DNA TGCAGTGCTAGGGGGGAAGCCGACTACGAGCAGTACTTC.

At least ten counts were recorded for this clonotype. The chain uses TRBV29-1 and TRBJ2-2, with D perhaps given as TRBD1 or TRBD2 (6 bases each). This CDR3 comprises 14 residues. Germline V gene data show CDR1 as SQVTM and CDR2 as ANQGSEA. The CDR3 bases are TGCAGTGCATTGGGGGGCGACCGGTCCGGGGAGCTGTTTTTT. Encoded protein: CSALGGDRSGELFF.

The V and J genes are TRBV24-1 and TRBJ2-3; D is unresolved. The CDR3 contains 17 residues. Between the trimmed V and J ends, which lost 1 base and 2 bases, there was a span of 15 bases. Germline lookup yields CDR1 KGHDR and CDR2 SFDVKD. CDR3 coding DNA: TGTGCCACCAGTGATTTACCGGGTGGTGGGATCACAGATACGCAGTATTTT. The encoded protein is CATSDLPGGGITDTQYF.

This clonotype was seen more than once but under ten times. V is TRBV3-1 and J is TRBJ1-2; TRBD1 matches 8 bases. The V segment lost 4 bases and the J segment 4 bases; nucleotides outside the gene matches: 8. Germline V gene sequence: CDR1 LGHDT, CDR2 YNNKEL (reference sequence). The CDR3 is 15 amino acids. The CDR3 DNA is TGTGCCAGCAGCCCTGGGACAGGAGTTCGCTATGGCTACACCTTC. Translated: CASSPGTGVRYGYTF.